The clone carrying this TCR beta chain was seen at least ten times. Amplified TCR beta CDR3 regions came from RNA transcripts. The primer set for the first-round RT-PCR of the TCR CDR3 was HTBI. Using its own MiXCR run on the multiplex PCR reads, TCRdb lists one record per CDR3 protein. The sample has 500,000 to 750,000 distinct CDR3 sequences, under 60% seen once; the top ten hold around 7.7%. This sample is drawn from a study of T cells in Graves' hyperthyroidism and ophthalmopathy. Per the germline V gene, CDR1 is SGHTA and CDR2 is FQGNSA. The CDR3 runs 15 residues. V gave up 5 bases and J gave up 5 bases; unmatched junction bases: 9. Diagnosing involved the use of clinical symptoms, serum thyroxine and TRAb, thyroid ultrasound and orbital computed tomography.

The sequenced material came from peripheral blood or thyroid tissue (not recorded which). The sequence derives from a woman younger than 35 with Graves' hyperthyroidism. The chain combines TRBV7-2 with TRBJ1-5, with 7 bases matching TRBD1. CDR3: CASSITGASHQPQHF. The CDR3, as DNA: TGTGCCAGCAGCATTACAGGGGCAAGTCATCAGCCCCAGCATTTT. Filled out from reference TRBV7-2 and TRBJ1-5, the complete variable domain reads GAGVSQSPSNKVTEKGKDVELRCDPISGHTALYWYRQSLGQGLEFLIYFQGNSAPDKSGLPSDRFSAERTGGSVSTLTIQRTQQEDSAVYLCASSITGASHQPQHFGDGTRLSIL.